This is a list of T cell receptor beta chains from one sample in a study of T cells in Graves' hyperthyroidism and ophthalmopathy. TCRdb independently ran MiXCR on the multiplex PCR reads; one entry per CDR3 protein. The sample has more than 300,000 distinct CDR3 sequences, 17% seen once. Sequenced sample: blood. Receptor source: a woman under 40 with Graves' hyperthyroidism that later progressed to Graves' ophthalmopathy. CDR3s include the opening cysteine and the closing phenylalanine or tryptophan. D genes are given only for firm matches. Some rows mark clone size as missing; the rest say once, few, many or name a class of expanded clone.

TRBV5-6	few	TRBJ1-5	17	TRBD1	CASSLEGGRNSNQPQHF	TGTGCCAGCAGCTTGGAAGGGGGCAGAAATAGCAATCAGCCCCAGCATTTT
TRBV10-3	many	TRBJ1-1	15	TRBD1	CAISESTGVNTEAFF	TGTGCCATCAGTGAAAGTACAGGGGTAAACACTGAAGCTTTCTTT
TRBV10-3	many	TRBJ2-7	13	NA	CAISPENTYEQYF	TGTGCCATCAGTCCGGAAAACACCTACGAGCAGTACTTC
TRBV20-1	many	TRBJ2-1	15	TRBD2	CSARSGTNYYNEQFF	TGCAGTGCCCGAAGCGGGACCAATTACTACAATGAGCAGTTCTTC
TRBV20-1	NA	TRBJ2-1	16	TRBD2	CSARDSRAGDHNEQFF	TGCAGTGCTAGAGATAGCCGAGCGGGAGATCACAATGAGCAGTTCTTC
TRBV11-2	many	TRBJ1-3	15	NA	CASSATLYSGNTIYF	TGTGCCAGCAGCGCTACATTATACTCTGGAAACACCATATATTTT
TRBV6-1	many	TRBJ2-7	15	NA	CASRRNRDLSYEQYF	TGTGCCAGCAGACGGAATAGGGACTTATCCTACGAGCAGTACTTC
TRBV15	few	TRBJ2-3	15	NA	CATSIGASGTDTQYF	TGTGCCACCAGCATCGGGGCTAGCGGCACAGATACGCAGTATTTT
TRBV20-1	many	TRBJ2-5	12	TRBD2	CSGAGGGETQYF	TGCAGTGGGGCCGGGGGGGGAGAGACCCAGTACTTC
TRBV27	many	TRBJ2-3	17	NA	CATKRGGLWTSTDTQYF	TGTGCCACAAAGAGGGGGGGGCTCTGGACTAGCACAGATACGCAGTATTTT
TRBV7-9	many	TRBJ2-1	16	TRBD2	CASSRPWRGNYNEQFF	TGTGCCAGCAGCCGGCCTTGGCGGGGGAACTACAATGAGCAGTTCTTC
TRBV3-1	many	TRBJ2-7	14	TRBD2	CASSQTSGPGEQYF	TGTGCCAGCAGCCAGACTAGCGGCCCTGGGGAGCAGTACTTC
TRBV19	many	TRBJ2-2	17	NA	CASSPGLSLPNTGELFF	TGTGCCAGTAGTCCGGGCTTGAGCCTACCGAACACCGGGGAGCTGTTTTTT
TRBV15	few	TRBJ1-4	15	TRBD1	CATSRRRGDDEKLFF	TGTGCCACCAGCAGACGCAGGGGGGACGATGAAAAACTGTTTTTT
TRBV6-1	many	TRBJ2-7	17	TRBD1	CASSWMSGQVGIHEQYF	TGTGCCAGCAGTTGGATGTCAGGACAGGTTGGAATCCACGAGCAGTACTTC
TRBV7-8	many	TRBJ2-7	16	TRBD1	CASSSVGTGGFYEQYF	TGTGCCAGCAGCAGCGTCGGGACAGGGGGTTTCTACGAGCAGTACTTC
TRBV7-9	many	TRBJ1-2	14	TRBD1	CASSLETGVGGYTF	TGTGCCAGCAGCTTGGAGACAGGGGTCGGGGGCTACACCTTC
TRBV2	many	TRBJ2-7	11	NA	CASSEYRSEYF	TGTGCCAGCAGTGAATATCGGTCGGAGTACTTC
TRBV25-1	many	TRBJ2-5	16	TRBD2	CASSDPGGGDQETQYF	TGTGCCAGCAGTGACCCCGGCGGGGGGGACCAAGAGACCCAGTACTTC
TRBV3-1	NA	TRBJ1-3	13	NA	CASSQMMGNTIYF	TGTGCCAGCAGCCAAATGATGGGAAACACCATATATTTT
TRBV19	NA	TRBJ1-6	14	NA	CASSIPEVGSPLHF	TGTGCCAGTAGTATCCCCGAGGTTGGATCACCCCTCCACTTT
TRBV4-2	many	TRBJ2-2	15	NA	CASSQVTANTGELFF	TGTGCCAGCAGCCAAGTTACAGCGAACACCGGGGAGCTGTTTTTT
TRBV4-1	NA	TRBJ2-5	13	NA	CASSQSREETQYF	TGCGCCAGCAGCCAAAGCCGGGAGGAGACCCAGTACTTC
TRBV27	NA	TRBJ2-7	13	NA	CASSLRQEWEQYF	TGTGCCAGCAGTTTACGACAGGAGTGGGAGCAGTACTTC
TRBV5-1	NA	TRBJ2-2	15	NA	CASSLAGMGTGELFF	TGCGCCAGCAGCTTGGCGGGAATGGGGACCGGGGAGCTGTTTTTT
TRBV12-3/TRBV12-4	NA	TRBJ2-7	15	TRBD2	CASSLVSGKTYEQYF	TGTGCCAGCAGTTTGGTTAGCGGGAAGACCTACGAGCAGTACTTC
TRBV19	NA	TRBJ2-7	15	NA	CASSIGWDVSYEQYF	TGTGCCAGTAGTATCGGCTGGGACGTCTCCTACGAGCAGTACTTC
TRBV2	many	TRBJ1-2	13	NA	CASNTGTNYGYTF	TGTGCCAGCAATACAGGGACAAACTATGGCTACACCTTC
TRBV20-1	many	TRBJ2-7	19	NA	CSAPLLRGGGKSLSYEQYF	TGCAGTGCCCCTCTCCTTAGGGGGGGAGGTAAATCTCTCTCCTACGAGCAGTACTTC
TRBV28	many	TRBJ2-1	16	TRBD1	CASSLGTGGDYNEQFF	TGTGCCAGCAGTCTGGGGACAGGGGGTGACTACAATGAGCAGTTCTTC
TRBV7-6	NA	TRBJ2-3	13	NA	CASSFSPPDTQYF	TGTGCCAGCAGCTTCAGTCCCCCCGATACGCAGTATTTT
TRBV3-1	many	TRBJ1-1	16	NA	CASSQGLAEMNTEAFF	TGTGCCAGCAGCCAAGGGCTGGCAGAAATGAACACTGAAGCTTTCTTT
TRBV2	many	TRBJ2-3	15	NA	CASSGPRQGLNTQYF	TGTGCCAGCAGTGGTCCAAGGCAGGGGCTGAATACGCAGTATTTT
TRBV5-1	NA	TRBJ1-1	17	TRBD1	CASSFYPGGGLVTEAFF	TGCGCCAGCAGCTTCTATCCAGGGGGCGGGTTGGTCACTGAAGCTTTCTTT
TRBV27	many	TRBJ2-3	13	NA	CASSITVTDTQYF	TGTGCCAGCAGTATTACAGTAACAGATACGCAGTATTTT
TRBV6-1	few	TRBJ2-1	15	NA	CASSVRSSSYNEQFF	TGTGCCAGCAGTGTGCGATCCAGCTCCTACAATGAGCAGTTCTTC
TRBV4-1	NA	TRBJ1-1	13	NA	CASSQIGGTQTFF	TGCGCCAGCAGCCAAATCGGTGGGACTCAAACTTTCTTT
TRBV4-1	NA	TRBJ2-7	16	NA	CASSQAPGERGYEQYF	TGCGCCAGCAGCCAAGCGCCGGGGGAAAGGGGCTACGAGCAGTACTTC
TRBV3-1	NA	TRBJ2-3	15	TRBD2	CASSRSSGPTDTQYF	TGTGCCAGCAGCCGTTCTAGCGGGCCCACAGATACGCAGTATTTT
TRBV29-1	few	TRBJ2-7	14	TRBD1	CSVGSGTGKYEQYF	TGCAGCGTTGGGTCAGGGACAGGAAAGTACGAGCAGTACTTC
TRBV11-2	many	TRBJ2-3	17	TRBD2	CASSSRPLAGGTDTQYF	TGTGCCAGCAGCTCCCGCCCGCTAGCGGGAGGCACAGATACGCAGTATTTT
TRBV6-7	many	TRBJ2-7	16	TRBD2	CASITRRGGPPYEQYF	TGTGCCAGCATCACCCGACGGGGGGGTCCGCCGTACGAGCAGTACTTC
TRBV19	NA	TRBJ1-4	15	NA	CASSGGPATNEKLFF	TGTGCCAGTAGCGGAGGACCTGCAACTAATGAAAAACTGTTTTTT
TRBV9	NA	TRBJ1-1	12	NA	CASSVGGPEAFF	TGTGCCAGCAGCGTAGGAGGGCCTGAAGCTTTCTTT
TRBV12-3/TRBV12-4	many	TRBJ2-7	12	NA	CASSLGAYEQYF	TGTGCCAGCAGTTTAGGGGCCTACGAGCAGTACTTC
TRBV12-3/TRBV12-4	many	TRBJ2-2	12	NA	CASSFSQGELFF	TGTGCCAGCAGTTTTAGTCAAGGGGAGCTGTTTTTT
TRBV19	NA	TRBJ2-7	15	TRBD1	CASRETGDPSYEQYF	TGTGCCAGTAGGGAGACAGGGGACCCATCCTACGAGCAGTACTTC
TRBV12-3/TRBV12-4	once	TRBJ2-7	16	TRBD2	CASSTSGRRWRYEQYF	TGTGCCAGCAGTACTAGCGGGAGGAGATGGCGCTACGAGCAGTACTTC
TRBV27	NA	TRBJ2-2	14	NA	CASSLPGTGGELFF	TGTGCCAGCAGTTTGCCCGGGACGGGCGGGGAGCTGTTTTTT